Following are 3 T cell receptor beta chains from one sample sequenced in a study of CD4 T cells in relation to SARS-CoV-2 and coronaviruses (dated by TCRdb to the early 2020s). Library method: the immunoSEQ multiplex PCR assay. This is the immuneACCESS table as TCRdb keeps it, with only in-frame sequences that have V and J called. A part of the clones is gone; compared with another copy, unresolved V genes explain less than half, and the rest is unexplained. Counted in this sample were around 25,000 clones; roughly four fifths of them appeared once. Clones ranked in the top ten supply less than 11% of the sample. CD4+ T cells from unexposed donors were collected before the COVID-19 pandemic (2011-2018). Following 10 days of culture, the EasySep CD4+ T cell isolation kit was used to isolate CD4+ T cells. These TCRs' antigens remain unknown. Material: CD4+ T cells from PBMCs, cultured in vitro. These receptor sequences come from a human donor in good health.

The chain recombines TRBV2 with TRBJ1-1, with D possibly being TRBD1 (5 bases). Germline-derived CDR1 and CDR2 are SNHLY and FYNNEI. The V and J ends lost 5 bases and 10 bases respectively, with 14 bases between them. The length of the CDR3 is 12 residues. The CDR3 region is CASSPRQIGAFF. The CDR3 bases are TGTGCCAGCAGTCCCCGACAGATTGGAGCTTTCTTT.

V usage is TRBV19 and J usage is TRBJ1-2; D gene uncertain. The length of the CDR3 is 14 residues. Deletions cut 7 bases from V and 4 bases from J, with 16 bases between. Germline CDR1 is LNHDA and CDR2 is SQIVND (reference sequence). CDR3 DNA sequence: TGTGCCAGTATGGCGGGCAGGTCGGCCTATGGCTACACCTTC. Encoded protein: CASMAGRSAYGYTF.

The chain carries TRBV27 and TRBJ2-7, with D tentatively TRBD1 (6 bases). The V gene lost 7 bases and the J gene lost 2 bases, with 15 bases spanning the gap. In germline, CDR1 is MNHEY, CDR2 SMNVEV (reference sequence). This CDR3 has 14 amino acids. In DNA, the CDR3 is TGTGCCAGCATCTGGGGGCCAACCACCTACGAGCAGTACTTC. It specifies CASIWGPTTYEQYF.